One and the same sample provided the 24 T cell receptor beta chains below, sequenced in a study of shared clonotypes between healthy human individuals. Using immunoSEQ multiplex PCR, the repertoire was profiled, and TCRdb retains in-frame clones only, with some absent. The sample lists 2 million to 3 million clones, 93% occurring once. Sequenced: naive CD4+ T cells from PBMCs. Subset noted: CD45RA+ positively selected. The receptors originated from a man between 18 and 29 years old in good health. Some clones in this sample may be carry-over from other donors' samples.

This chain links TRBV28 with TRBJ2-3; D ambiguous. The V end lost 4 bases, the J end lost 2 bases, and 10 bases lay between the germline ends. CDR3 length: 14 amino acids. Germline lookup yields CDR1 MDHEN and CDR2 SYDVKM. The CDR3 loop reads CASSSVPFTDTQYF. The CDR3 DNA reads TGTGCCAGCAGTTCAGTCCCATTCACAGATACGCAGTATTTT.

This clone was picked up one time. The V call is TRBV5-8, the J call TRBJ1-5; D remains ambiguous. With 4 bases removed from V and 7 bases from J, the gap between germline ends came to 24 bases. The CDR3 consists of 17 residues. Germline V gene sequence: CDR1 SGHTS, CDR2 YDEGEE. As DNA, the CDR3 is TGTGCCAGCAGCCCCCGGGCCCCGTATTCTCCCTGGCAGCCCCAGCATTTT. It encodes CASSPRAPYSPWQPQHF.

This clone was observed once. This chain uses TRBV15 with TRBJ2-3; 10 bases align to TRBD2. Per germline, CDR1 LNHNV and CDR2 YYDKDF (reference sequence). V shed 0 bases and J 4 bases; nucleotides not matched to a gene: 7. The CDR3 totals 17 residues. Written as DNA, the CDR3 is TGTGCCACCAGCAGAGATAATAGCGGGAGGTCGGCAGATACGCAGTATTTT. This encodes CATSRDNSGRSADTQYF.

This chain connects TRBV27 to TRBJ2-7, with TRBD2 identical over 8 bases. This CDR3 spans 12 amino acids. Germline loops: CDR1 MNHEY, CDR2 SMNVEV (reference sequence). With 5 bases clipped from V and 5 bases from J, the junction kept 2 bases outside the gene matches. This CDR3 reads CASSSGSHEQYF. CDR3 coding DNA: TGTGCCAGCAGTAGCGGGAGCCACGAGCAGTACTTC.

On this clone itself: One junction end does not reproduce the germline sequence, and a read error may be involved. The chain combines TRBV11-1 with TRBJ2-5; possibly TRBD2 for D (7 bases). The length of the CDR3 is 16 residues. The germline V gene encodes CDR1 SGHAT and CDR2 FQDESV (reference sequence). The CDR3 DNA sequence: TGTGCCAGCACCACCCGATCTGGGGGGGGACAAGAGGCCCAGTACTTC. Translated, it gives CASTTRSGGGQEAQYF.

The chain is built from TRBV11-1 and TRBJ2-1, with 9 nucleotides matching TRBD2. Trimming at V came to 5 bases and at J to 8 bases, leaving 10 bases not matched to a gene. Germline V CDR1 and CDR2: SGHAT, FQDESV (reference sequence). This CDR3 has 15 residues. The CDR3 protein is CASSPPLAGRYEQFF. CDR3 DNA: TGTGCCAGCAGCCCCCCCCTAGCGGGACGATATGAGCAGTTCTTC.

V gene TRBV11-2 combines with J gene TRBJ2-2, with no clear D. This CDR3 has 15 amino acids. Trimming stripped 1 base from V and 3 bases from J, with 9 bases between. The germline CDR1 and CDR2 sequences are SGHAT and FQNNGV. DNA for the CDR3: TGTGCCAGCAGCTTAGTGGAGCAGGACACCGGGGAGCTGTTTTTT. It encodes CASSLVEQDTGELFF.

The genes are TRBV6-5 and TRBJ1-1; TRBD1 agrees at 7 bases. Trimming took 3 bases from V and 3 from J; bases not matched to a gene: 7. The CDR3 has 15 amino acids. Germline CDR1 MNHEY, CDR2 SVGAGI. The CDR3 loop reads CASSYRGRKDTEAFF. The CDR3 DNA sequence: TGTGCCAGCAGTTATAGGGGGCGTAAGGACACTGAAGCTTTCTTT.

On this clone: The sample contains more than one DNA sequence encoding this CDR3. The chain joins TRBV7-9 to TRBJ1-5; D not certain. V shed 5 bases and J shed 0 bases, with 5 bases lying between them. Germline-derived CDR1 and CDR2 are SEHNR and FQNEAQ (reference sequence). The CDR3 spans 13 residues. The CDR3 spells CASSLNSNQPQHF. In nucleotides, the CDR3 is TGTGCCAGCAGCCTCAATAGCAATCAGCCCCAGCATTTT. Full variable domain (remainder filled in from reference TRBV7-9 and TRBJ1-5): DTGVSQNPRHKITKRGQNVTFRCDPISEHNRLYWYRQTLGQGPEFLTYFQNEAQLEKSRLLSDRFSAERPKGSFSTLEIQRTEQGDSAMYLCASSLNSNQPQHFGDGTRLSIL.

The chain recombines TRBV11-3 with TRBJ1-6; 8 bases align to TRBD1. J gave up 7 bases and V 1 base, and 9 bases lay outside the gene matches. This CDR3 contains 17 residues. Germline V gene sequence: CDR1 SGHNT, CDR2 YENEEA. The CDR3 sequence: CASSLGDAGTGNSPLHF. In nucleotides, the CDR3 is TGTGCCAGCAGCTTAGGGGACGCCGGGACAGGCAATTCACCCCTCCACTTT.

This sequence joins TRBV28 and TRBJ2-4, with D uncertain. V dropped 3 bases and J dropped 1 base, with 10 bases sitting between them. The CDR3 has 15 residues. Germline values: CDR1 MDHEN, CDR2 SYDVKM. CDR3 DNA: TGTGCCAGCAGTTTCTTATCTGGGGCCAAAAACATTCAGTACTTC. Protein product: CASSFLSGAKNIQYF.

This chain joins TRBV12-5 and TRBJ2-5, with D tentatively TRBD1 or TRBD2 (5 bases each). This CDR3 is 13 amino acids long. The V gene lost 6 bases and the J gene lost 7 bases, with 15 bases spanning the gap. The germline V gene has CDR1 LGHNT and CDR2 FRNRAP. The CDR3 sequence is CASGKGPSGTQYF. The DNA for the CDR3 is TGTGCTAGTGGCAAGGGACCCTCGGGGACCCAGTACTTC.

The chain employs TRBV10-1 and TRBJ2-2; D is unclear. The CDR3 length is 14 residues. Germline values: CDR1 WNHNN, CDR2 SYGVQD (reference sequence). V lost 5 bases and J lost 6, with 13 bases in between. DNA of the CDR3: TGCGCCAGCAGTCGAGCCCGGTCCGCCGGGGAGCTGTTTTTT. Translating gives CASSRARSAGELFF.

V is TRBV6-6 and J is TRBJ2-7; either TRBD1 or TRBD2 may fit D (7 bases each). Germline-derived CDR1 and CDR2 are MNHNY and SVGAGI (reference sequence). The germline V and J ends were trimmed by 4 bases and 0 bases, with 13 bases remaining between them. This CDR3 is built from 15 residues. CDR3 in DNA: TGTGCCAGCAGTTTCAGGGGGGGATACTCCTACGAGCAGTACTTC. Translating gives CASSFRGGYSYEQYF.

The CDR3 is CASSPSSSGNTGELFF. The DNA of the CDR3 is TGTGCCAGCTCACCAAGTTCTAGCGGTAACACCGGGGAGCTGTTTTTT. This chain uses TRBV18 with TRBJ2-2, with TRBD2 matching 7 bases. V shed 2 bases and J 2 bases; nucleotides not matched to a gene: 5. The CDR3 is 16 amino acids. The germline V gene has CDR1 KGHSH and CDR2 LQKENI.

DNA for the CDR3: TGTGCCAGCAGTGATGGGACAGGGGGTAACACCGGGGAGCTGTTTTTT. This sequence encodes CASSDGTGGNTGELFF. The V gene is TRBV6-1, the J gene TRBJ2-2, with 11 nucleotides matching TRBD1. The CDR3 sequence is 16 residues long. Germline V CDR1 and CDR2: MNHNS, SASEGT. After removal of 3 bases from V and 2 bases from J, the junction contained 2 bases not matched to a gene.

The V gene is TRBV21-1, the J gene TRBJ2-1; the D segment call TRBD1 is taken from the table without a DNA check. TRBV21-1 is classified as a pseudogene. This CDR3 has 15 residues. This chain's CDR3 is CASSKSTENHNEQFF. The CDR3 DNA sequence: TGTGCCAGCAGCAAGTCGACAGAAAACCACAATGAGCAGTTCTTC.

CDR3 residues: CASQGTSSYNEQFF. DNA for the CDR3: TGTGCCTCTCAAGGCACGTCCTCCTACAATGAGCAGTTCTTC. V usage is TRBV30 and J usage is TRBJ2-1; no clear D gene. Germline V gene sequence: CDR1 GTSNPN, CDR2 SVGIG (reference sequence). The CDR3 consists of 14 residues. V lost 7 bases and J 0 bases, leaving 13 bases between the germline ends.

CDR3 amino acids: CASSYRRVYNEQFF. The CDR3 coding sequence is TGTGCCAGTAGTTACAGGCGGGTCTACAATGAGCAGTTCTTC. This chain joins TRBV19 and TRBJ2-1; either TRBD1 or TRBD2 may supply D (5 bases each). Germline loops: CDR1 LNHDA, CDR2 SQIVND (reference sequence). The V and J ends lost 5 bases and 3 bases respectively, with 11 bases between them. The CDR3 covers 14 residues.

The chain links TRBV10-3 to TRBJ2-2, with D possibly TRBD2 on 5 matching bases. From germline, CDR1 is ENHRY and CDR2 SYGVKD. V shed 0 bases and J shed 4 bases, with 18 bases lying between them. This CDR3 region has 18 residues. Here the CDR3 reads CAISESSAANGGTGELFF. The CDR3 DNA reads as TGTGCCATCAGTGAGTCGTCAGCGGCTAATGGAGGCACCGGGGAGCTGTTTTTT.

This sequence joins TRBV28 and TRBJ2-5, with TRBD1 matching over 9 bases. V lost 5 bases and J lost 5; bases outside the gene matches: 9. This CDR3 comprises 15 residues. Per germline, CDR1 MDHEN and CDR2 SYDVKM. The CDR3 region has the DNA TGTGCCAGCAGTCCGTGGGGGACAGGGAAGGAGACCCAGTACTTC. Translating gives CASSPWGTGKETQYF.

As to this clone: Other DNA sequences in this specimen translate into the identical CDR3. This CDR3 reads CASSLEDSSYEQYF. In DNA, the CDR3 is TGCGCCAGCAGCTTGGAGGACAGCTCCTACGAGCAGTACTTC. The V and J genes are TRBV5-1 and TRBJ2-7, with D possibly being TRBD1 (6 bases). CDR3 size: 14 residues. The germline gives CDR1 SGHRS, CDR2 YFSETQ. Trimming left V 0 bases short and J 0 bases short, with 7 bases between.

V and J are TRBV30 and TRBJ1-6, with D maybe TRBD1 (5 bases). Germline-derived CDR1 and CDR2 are GTSNPN and SVGIG (reference sequence). This CDR3 region has 18 residues. V lost 3 bases to trimming and J lost 0 bases, with 18 bases between them. The CDR3 DNA is TGTGCCTGGAGGAAGACAAGGGACCGTAGCTCCTATAATTCACCCCTCCACTTT. Amino acid sequence: CAWRKTRDRSSYNSPLHF.

The chain links TRBV5-1 to TRBJ1-4; maybe TRBD1 (6 bases). Germline V gives CDR1 SGHRS, CDR2 YFSETQ. The length of the CDR3 is 16 residues. Trimming took 4 bases from V and 0 from J, leaving 13 bases between them. This chain's CDR3 is CASSVTGTATNEKLFF. The CDR3 region has the DNA TGCGCCAGCAGCGTCACAGGGACTGCAACTAATGAAAAACTGTTTTTT. The full variable domain, its missing parts supplied by reference TRBV5-1 and TRBJ1-4, is KAGVTQTPRYLIKTRGQQVTLSCSPISGHRSVSWYQQTPGQGLQFLFEYFSETQRNKGNFPGRFSGRQFSNSRSEMNVSTLELGDSALYLCASSVTGTATNEKLFFGSGTQLSVL.